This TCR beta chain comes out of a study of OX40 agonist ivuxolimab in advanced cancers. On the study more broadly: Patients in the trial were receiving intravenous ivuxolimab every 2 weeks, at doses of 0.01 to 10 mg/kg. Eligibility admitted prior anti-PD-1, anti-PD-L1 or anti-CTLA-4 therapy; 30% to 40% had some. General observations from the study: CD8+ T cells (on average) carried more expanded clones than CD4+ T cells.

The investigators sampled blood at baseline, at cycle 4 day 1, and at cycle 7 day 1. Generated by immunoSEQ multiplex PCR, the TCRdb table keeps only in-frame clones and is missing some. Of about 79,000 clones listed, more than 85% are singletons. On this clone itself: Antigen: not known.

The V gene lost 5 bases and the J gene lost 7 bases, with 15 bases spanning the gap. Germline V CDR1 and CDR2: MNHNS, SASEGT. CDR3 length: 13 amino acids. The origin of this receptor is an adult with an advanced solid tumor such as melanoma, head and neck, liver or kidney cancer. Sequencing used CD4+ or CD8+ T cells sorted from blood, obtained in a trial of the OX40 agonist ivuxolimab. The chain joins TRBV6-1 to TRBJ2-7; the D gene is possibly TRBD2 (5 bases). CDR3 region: CASSTTTPGEQYF. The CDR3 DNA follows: TGTGCCAGCAGTACTACAACTCCGGGGGAGCAGTACTTC.